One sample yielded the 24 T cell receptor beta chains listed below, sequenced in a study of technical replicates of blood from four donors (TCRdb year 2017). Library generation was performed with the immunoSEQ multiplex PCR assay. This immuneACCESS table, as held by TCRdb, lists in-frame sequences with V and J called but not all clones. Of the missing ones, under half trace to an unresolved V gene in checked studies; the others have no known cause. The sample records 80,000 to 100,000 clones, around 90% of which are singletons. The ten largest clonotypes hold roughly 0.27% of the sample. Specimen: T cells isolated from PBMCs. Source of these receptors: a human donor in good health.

The CDR3 protein is CASSTRTGGSYEQYF. The CDR3 DNA is TGTGCCAGCAGTACCAGGACAGGGGGCTCCTACGAGCAGTACTTC. This chain uses TRBV11-2 with TRBJ2-7; 10 bases fit TRBD1. The V and J ends lost 6 bases and 0 bases, in that order; junction bases with no gene match: 5. The CDR3 extends over 15 amino acids. The germline CDR1 and CDR2 sequences are SGHAT and FQNNGV.

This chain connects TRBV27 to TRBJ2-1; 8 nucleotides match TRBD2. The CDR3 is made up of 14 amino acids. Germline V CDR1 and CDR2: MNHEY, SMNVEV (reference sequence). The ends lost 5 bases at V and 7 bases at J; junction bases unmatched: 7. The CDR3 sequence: CASSRAPSGNEQFF. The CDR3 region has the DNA TGTGCCAGCAGTCGGGCGCCTAGCGGGAATGAGCAGTTCTTC.

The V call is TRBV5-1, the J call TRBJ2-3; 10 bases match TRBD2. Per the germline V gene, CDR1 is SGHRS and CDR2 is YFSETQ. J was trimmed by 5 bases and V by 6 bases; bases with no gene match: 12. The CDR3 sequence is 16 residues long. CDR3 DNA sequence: TGCGCCAGCAACTGGGCTAGCGGGAGTACGGTAGATACGCAGTATTTT. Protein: CASNWASGSTVDTQYF.

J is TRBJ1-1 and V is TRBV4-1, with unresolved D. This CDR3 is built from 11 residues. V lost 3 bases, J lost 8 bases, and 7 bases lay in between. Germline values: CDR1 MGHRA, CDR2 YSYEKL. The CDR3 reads CASSHLTEAFF. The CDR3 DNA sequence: TGCGCCAGCAGCCACCTGACAGAAGCTTTCTTT.

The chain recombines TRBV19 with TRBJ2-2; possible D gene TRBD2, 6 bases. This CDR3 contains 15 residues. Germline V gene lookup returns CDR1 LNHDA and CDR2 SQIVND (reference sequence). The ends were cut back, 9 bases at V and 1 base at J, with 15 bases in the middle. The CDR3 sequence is CASRDWGLNTGELFF. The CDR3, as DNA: TGTGCCAGCAGGGACTGGGGACTGAACACCGGGGAGCTGTTTTTT.

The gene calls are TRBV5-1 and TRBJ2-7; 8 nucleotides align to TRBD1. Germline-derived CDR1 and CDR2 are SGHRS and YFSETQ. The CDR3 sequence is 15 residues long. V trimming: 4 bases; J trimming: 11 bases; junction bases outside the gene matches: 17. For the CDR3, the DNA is TGCGCCAGCAGCCCGGAGAGAGGACAGGGAAGGATGGAGTACTTC. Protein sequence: CASSPERGQGRMEYF.

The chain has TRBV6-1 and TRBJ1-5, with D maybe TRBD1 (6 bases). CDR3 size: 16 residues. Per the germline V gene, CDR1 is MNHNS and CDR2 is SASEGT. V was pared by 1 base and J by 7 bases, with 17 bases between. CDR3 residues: CASSEGSLRGRQPQHF. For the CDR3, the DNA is TGTGCCAGCAGTGAAGGGTCTCTCAGGGGCAGACAGCCCCAGCATTTT.

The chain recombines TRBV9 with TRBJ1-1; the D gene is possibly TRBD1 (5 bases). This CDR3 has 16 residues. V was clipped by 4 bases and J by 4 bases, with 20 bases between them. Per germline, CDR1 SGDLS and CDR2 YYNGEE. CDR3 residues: CASSPSGSGLGTEAFF. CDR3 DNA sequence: TGTGCCAGCAGCCCGAGTGGGTCAGGGCTTGGCACTGAAGCTTTCTTT.

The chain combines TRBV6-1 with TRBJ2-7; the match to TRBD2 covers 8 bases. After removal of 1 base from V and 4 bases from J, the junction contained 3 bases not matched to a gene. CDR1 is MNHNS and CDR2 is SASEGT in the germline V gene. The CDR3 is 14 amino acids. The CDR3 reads CASSEVTSAYEQYF. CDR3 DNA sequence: TGTGCCAGCAGTGAAGTGACTAGCGCTTACGAGCAGTACTTC.

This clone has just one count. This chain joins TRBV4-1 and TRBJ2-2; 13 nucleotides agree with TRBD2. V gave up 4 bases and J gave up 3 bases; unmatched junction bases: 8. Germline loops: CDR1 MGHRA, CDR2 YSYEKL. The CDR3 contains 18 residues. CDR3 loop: CASSPQGLAGLDTGELFF. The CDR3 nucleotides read TGCGCCAGCAGCCCCCAGGGACTAGCGGGGCTAGACACCGGGGAGCTGTTTTTT.

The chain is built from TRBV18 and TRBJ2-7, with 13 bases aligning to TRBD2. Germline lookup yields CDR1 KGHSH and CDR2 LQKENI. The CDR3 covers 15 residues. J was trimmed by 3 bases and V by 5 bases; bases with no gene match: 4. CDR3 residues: CASSTTSGRVYEQYF. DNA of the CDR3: TGTGCCAGCTCAACAACTAGCGGGAGGGTCTACGAGCAGTACTTC.

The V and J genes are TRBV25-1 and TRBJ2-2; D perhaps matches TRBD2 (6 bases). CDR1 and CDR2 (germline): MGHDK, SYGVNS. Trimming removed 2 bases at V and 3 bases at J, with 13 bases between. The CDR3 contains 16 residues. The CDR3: CASSELTGTDTGELFF. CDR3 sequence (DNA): TGTGCCAGCAGTGAACTAACCGGGACTGACACCGGGGAGCTGTTTTTT. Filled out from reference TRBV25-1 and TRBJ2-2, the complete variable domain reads EADIYQTPRYLVIGTGKKITLECSQTMGHDKMYWYQQDPGMELHLIHYSYGVNSTEKGDLSSESTVSRIRTEHFPLTLESARPSHTSQYLCASSELTGTDTGELFFGEGSRLTVL.

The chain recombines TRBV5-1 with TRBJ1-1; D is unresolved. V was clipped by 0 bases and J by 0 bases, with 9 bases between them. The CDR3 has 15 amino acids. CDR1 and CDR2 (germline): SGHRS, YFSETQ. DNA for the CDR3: TGCGCCAGCAGCTTGGGCCCTAGTTTGAACACTGAAGCTTTCTTT. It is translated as CASSLGPSLNTEAFF.

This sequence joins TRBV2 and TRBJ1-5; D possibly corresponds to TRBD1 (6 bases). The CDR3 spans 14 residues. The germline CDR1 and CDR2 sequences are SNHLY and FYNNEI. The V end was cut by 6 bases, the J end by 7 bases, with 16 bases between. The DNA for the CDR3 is TGTGCCAGCAGCTCCCGGGACAACGACCAGCCCCAGCATTTT. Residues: CASSSRDNDQPQHF. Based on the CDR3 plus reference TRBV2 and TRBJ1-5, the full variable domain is EPEVTQTPSHQVTQMGQEVILRCVPISNHLYFYWYRQILGQKVEFLVSFYNNEISEKSEIFDDQFSVERPDGSNFTLKIRSTKLEDSAMYFCASSSRDNDQPQHFGDGTRLSIL.

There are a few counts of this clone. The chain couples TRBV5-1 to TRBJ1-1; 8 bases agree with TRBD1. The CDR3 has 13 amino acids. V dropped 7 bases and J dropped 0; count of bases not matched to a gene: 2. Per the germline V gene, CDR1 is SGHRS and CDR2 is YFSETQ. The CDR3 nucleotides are TGCGCCAGCCGACAGGGGTTGAACACTGAAGCTTTCTTT. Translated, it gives CASRQGLNTEAFF. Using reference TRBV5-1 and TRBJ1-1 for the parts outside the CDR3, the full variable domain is KAGVTQTPRYLIKTRGQQVTLSCSPISGHRSVSWYQQTPGQGLQFLFEYFSETQRNKGNFPGRFSGRQFSNSRSEMNVSTLELGDSALYLCASRQGLNTEAFFGQGTRLTVV.

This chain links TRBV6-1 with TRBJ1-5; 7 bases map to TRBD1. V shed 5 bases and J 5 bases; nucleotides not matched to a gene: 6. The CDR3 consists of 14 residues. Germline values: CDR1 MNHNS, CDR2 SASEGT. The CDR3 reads CASSTDREHQPQHF. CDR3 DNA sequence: TGTGCCAGCAGTACCGACAGGGAGCATCAGCCCCAGCATTTT.

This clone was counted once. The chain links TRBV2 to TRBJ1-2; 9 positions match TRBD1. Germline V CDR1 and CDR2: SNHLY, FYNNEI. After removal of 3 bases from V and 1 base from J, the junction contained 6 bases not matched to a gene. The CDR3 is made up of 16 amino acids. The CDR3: CASSEIGTGFNYGYTF. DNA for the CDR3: TGTGCCAGCAGTGAGATAGGGACAGGGTTTAACTATGGCTACACCTTC. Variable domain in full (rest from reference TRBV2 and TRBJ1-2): EPEVTQTPSHQVTQMGQEVILRCVPISNHLYFYWYRQILGQKVEFLVSFYNNEISEKSEIFDDQFSVERPDGSNFTLKIRSTKLEDSAMYFCASSEIGTGFNYGYTFGSGTRLTVV.

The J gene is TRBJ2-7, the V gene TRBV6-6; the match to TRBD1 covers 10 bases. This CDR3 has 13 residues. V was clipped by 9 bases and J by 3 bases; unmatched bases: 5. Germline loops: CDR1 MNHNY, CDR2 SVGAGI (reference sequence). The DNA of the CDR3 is TGTGCCAGTCACCGGGACAGGGGCTACGAGCAGTACTTC. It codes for CASHRDRGYEQYF.

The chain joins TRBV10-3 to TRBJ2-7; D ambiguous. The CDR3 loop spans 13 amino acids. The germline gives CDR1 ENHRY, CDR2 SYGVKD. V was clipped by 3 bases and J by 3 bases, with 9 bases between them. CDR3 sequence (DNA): TGTGCCATCAGTGACAATAGCCTCTACGAGCAGTACTTC. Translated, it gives CAISDNSLYEQYF.

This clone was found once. The CDR3, as DNA: TGCGCCAGAACTTTAGGGGGGGTAGCCTACGAGCAGTACTTC. The encoded protein is CARTLGGVAYEQYF. This chain joins TRBV10-1 and TRBJ2-7; weak D call: TRBD2 (7 bases). Between the trimmed V and J ends, which lost 9 bases and 2 bases, there was a span of 17 bases. The germline CDR1 and CDR2 sequences are WNHNN and SYGVQD (reference sequence). CDR3 length: 14 amino acids.

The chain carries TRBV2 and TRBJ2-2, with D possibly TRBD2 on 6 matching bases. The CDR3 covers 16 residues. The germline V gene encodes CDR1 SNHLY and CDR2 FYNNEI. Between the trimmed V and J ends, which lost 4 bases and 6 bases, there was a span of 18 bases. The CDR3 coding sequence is TGTGCCAGCAGTGGGCCCCGGGCCACGGGGGCCGGGGAGCTGTTTTTT. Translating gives CASSGPRATGAGELFF.

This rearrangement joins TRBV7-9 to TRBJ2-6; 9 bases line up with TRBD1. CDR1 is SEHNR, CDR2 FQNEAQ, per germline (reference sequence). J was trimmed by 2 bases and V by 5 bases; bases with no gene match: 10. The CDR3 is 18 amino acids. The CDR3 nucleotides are TGTGCCAGCAGCCCGAAGTGGGACAGGGCGGCTGGGGCCAACGTCCTGACTTTC. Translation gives CASSPKWDRAAGANVLTF.

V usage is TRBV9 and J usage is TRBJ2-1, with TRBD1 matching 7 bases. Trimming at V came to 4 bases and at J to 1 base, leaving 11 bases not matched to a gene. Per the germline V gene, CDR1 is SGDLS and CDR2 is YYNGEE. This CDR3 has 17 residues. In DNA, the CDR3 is TGTGCCAGCAGCTCCCGCCCGGCAGGGGGATCCTACAATGAGCAGTTCTTC. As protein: CASSSRPAGGSYNEQFF.

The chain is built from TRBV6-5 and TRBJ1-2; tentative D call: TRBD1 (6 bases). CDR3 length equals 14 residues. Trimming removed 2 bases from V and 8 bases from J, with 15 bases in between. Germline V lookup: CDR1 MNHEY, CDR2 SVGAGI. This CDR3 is CASSYEQGVRGYTF. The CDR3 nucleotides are TGTGCCAGCAGTTACGAACAGGGTGTGCGGGGCTACACCTTC.